Listed here is a single T cell receptor (beta chain). Its target is unknown. This entry comes from a study of cytomegalovirus exposure and HLA in healthy donors. Findings and caveats of the study: Information on immune exposure was restricted to one variable (CMV serostatus). Differences between HLA loci emerged in a later analysis of TCR association rates, with DRB1 most and HLA-C fewest. TCR beta chains associated with HLA were, in a later analysis, more clonally expanded than equally common others. Most TCR sequences proved rare, with some public TCRs found in many donors.

PCR primers comprised 60 Vbeta and 13 Jbeta primers. Clones were sequenced by immunoSEQ multiplex PCR, and TCRdb holds only the in-frame ones, with some missing. This table holds under 120,000 clones, about 70% found once. CDR3 size: 13 residues. V was clipped by 8 bases and J by 14 bases; unmatched bases: 12. The V gene's germline CDR1 is MNHNS and CDR2 SASEGT. The chain combines TRBV6-1 with TRBJ1-6, with TRBD1 identical over 7 bases. Sequencing was carried out using PBMCs. This receptor was identified in a middle-aged man in good health and CMV-seropositive. For the CDR3, the DNA is TGTGCCAGCCGAACAAGACAGGGAAGGGCCCTCCACTTT. As protein: CASRTRQGRALHF.